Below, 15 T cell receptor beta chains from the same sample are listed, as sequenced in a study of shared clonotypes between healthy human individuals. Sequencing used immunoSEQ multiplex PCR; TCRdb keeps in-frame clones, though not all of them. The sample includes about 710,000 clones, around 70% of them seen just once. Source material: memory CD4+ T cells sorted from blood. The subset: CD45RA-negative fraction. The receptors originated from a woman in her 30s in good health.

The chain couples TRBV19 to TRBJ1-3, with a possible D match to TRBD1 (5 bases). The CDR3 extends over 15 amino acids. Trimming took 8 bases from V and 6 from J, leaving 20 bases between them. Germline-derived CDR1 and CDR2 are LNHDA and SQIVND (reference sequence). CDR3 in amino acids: CASGSQGRPANTIYF. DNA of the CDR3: TGTGCCAGTGGATCGCAGGGTAGGCCTGCAAACACCATATATTTT. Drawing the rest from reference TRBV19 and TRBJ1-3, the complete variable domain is DGGITQSPKYLFRKEGQNVTLSCEQNLNHDAMYWYRQDPGQGLRLIYYSQIVNDFQKGDIAEGYSVSREKKESFPLTVTSAQKNPTAFYLCASGSQGRPANTIYFGEGSWLTVV.

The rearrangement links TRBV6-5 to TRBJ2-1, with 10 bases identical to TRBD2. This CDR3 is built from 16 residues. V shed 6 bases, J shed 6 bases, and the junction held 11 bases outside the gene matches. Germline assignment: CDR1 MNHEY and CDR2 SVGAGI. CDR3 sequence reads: CASSYTGTSAPNEQFF. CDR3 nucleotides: TGTGCCAGCAGCTACACCGGGACTAGCGCACCCAATGAGCAGTTCTTC.

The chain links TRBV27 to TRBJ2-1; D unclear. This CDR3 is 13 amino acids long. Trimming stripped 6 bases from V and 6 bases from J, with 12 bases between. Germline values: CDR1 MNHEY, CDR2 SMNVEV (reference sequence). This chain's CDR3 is CASRTFPGNEQFF. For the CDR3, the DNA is TGTGCCAGCAGGACTTTCCCGGGCAATGAGCAGTTCTTC.

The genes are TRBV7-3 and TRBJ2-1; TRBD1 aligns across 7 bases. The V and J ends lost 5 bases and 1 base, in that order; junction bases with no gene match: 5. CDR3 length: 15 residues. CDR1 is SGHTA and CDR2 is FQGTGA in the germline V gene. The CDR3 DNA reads TGTGCCAGCAGCCCCGACAGGGCGTCCTACAATGAGCAGTTCTTC. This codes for CASSPDRASYNEQFF.

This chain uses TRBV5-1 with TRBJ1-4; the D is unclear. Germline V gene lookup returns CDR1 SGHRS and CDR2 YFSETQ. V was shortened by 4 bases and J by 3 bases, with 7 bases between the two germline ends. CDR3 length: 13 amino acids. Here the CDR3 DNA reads TGCGCCAGCAGCGCGGCCCCTAATGAAAAACTGTTTTTT. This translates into CASSAAPNEKLFF.

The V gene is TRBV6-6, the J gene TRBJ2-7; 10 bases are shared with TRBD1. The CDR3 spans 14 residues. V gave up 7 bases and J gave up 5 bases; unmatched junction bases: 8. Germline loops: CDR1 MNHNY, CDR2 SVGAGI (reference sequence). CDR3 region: CASTATGGWDEQYF. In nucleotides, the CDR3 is TGTGCCAGCACCGCGACAGGGGGCTGGGACGAGCAGTACTTC.

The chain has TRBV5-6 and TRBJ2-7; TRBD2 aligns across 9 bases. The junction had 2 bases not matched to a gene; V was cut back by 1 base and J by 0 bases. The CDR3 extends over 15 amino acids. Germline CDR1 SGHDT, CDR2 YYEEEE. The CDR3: CASSLWTSDSYEQYF. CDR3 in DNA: TGTGCCAGCAGCTTGTGGACTAGCGACTCCTACGAGCAGTACTTC.

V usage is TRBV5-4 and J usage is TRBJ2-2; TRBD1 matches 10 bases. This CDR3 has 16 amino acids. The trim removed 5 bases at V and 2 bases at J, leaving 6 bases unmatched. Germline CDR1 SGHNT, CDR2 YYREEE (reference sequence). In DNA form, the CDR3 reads TGTGCCAGCAGGTATCTGACAGGGGGCAACACCGGGGAGCTGTTTTTT. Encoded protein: CASRYLTGGNTGELFF.

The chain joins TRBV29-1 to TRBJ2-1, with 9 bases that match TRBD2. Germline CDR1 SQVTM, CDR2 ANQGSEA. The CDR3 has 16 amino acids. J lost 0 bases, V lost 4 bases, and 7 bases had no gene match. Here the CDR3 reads CSVVFAGGSSYNEQFF. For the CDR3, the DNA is TGCAGCGTTGTTTTCGCGGGGGGGAGCTCCTACAATGAGCAGTTCTTC.

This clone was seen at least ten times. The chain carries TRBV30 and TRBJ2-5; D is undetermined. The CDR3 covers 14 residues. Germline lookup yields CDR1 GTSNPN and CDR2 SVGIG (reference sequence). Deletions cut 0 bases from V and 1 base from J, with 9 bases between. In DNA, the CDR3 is TGTGCCTGGAGTGTAGGATACGGCCAAGAGACCCAGTACTTC. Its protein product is CAWSVGYGQETQYF.

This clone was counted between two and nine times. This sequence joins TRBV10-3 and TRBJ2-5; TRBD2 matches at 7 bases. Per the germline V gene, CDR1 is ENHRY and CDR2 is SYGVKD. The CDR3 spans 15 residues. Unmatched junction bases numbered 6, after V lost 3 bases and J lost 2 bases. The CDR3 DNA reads TGTGCCATCAGTGACTCAGCGGGAACTCAAGAGACCCAGTACTTC. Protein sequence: CAISDSAGTQETQYF.

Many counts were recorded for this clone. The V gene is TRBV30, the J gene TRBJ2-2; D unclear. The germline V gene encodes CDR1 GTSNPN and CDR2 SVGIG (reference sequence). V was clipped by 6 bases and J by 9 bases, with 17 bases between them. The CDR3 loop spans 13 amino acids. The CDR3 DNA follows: TGTGCCTGCAAATCTCGGAACTTAAGGGAGCTGTTTTTT. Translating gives CACKSRNLRELFF.

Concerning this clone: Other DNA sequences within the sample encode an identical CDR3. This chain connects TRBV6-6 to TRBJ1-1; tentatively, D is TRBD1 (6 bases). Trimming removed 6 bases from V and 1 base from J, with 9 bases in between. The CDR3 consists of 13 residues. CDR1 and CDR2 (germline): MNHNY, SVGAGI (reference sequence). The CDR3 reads CASSTGRNTEAFF. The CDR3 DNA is TGTGCCAGCAGCACAGGGCGGAACACTGAAGCTTTCTTT.

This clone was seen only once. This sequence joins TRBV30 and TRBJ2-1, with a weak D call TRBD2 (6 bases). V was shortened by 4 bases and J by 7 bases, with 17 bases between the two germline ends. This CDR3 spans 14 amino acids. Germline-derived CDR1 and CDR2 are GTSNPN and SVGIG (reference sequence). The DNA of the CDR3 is TGTGCCTGGACTCGCGGGAACCTGGGGAATGAGCAGTTCTTC. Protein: CAWTRGNLGNEQFF. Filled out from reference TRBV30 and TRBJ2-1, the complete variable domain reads SQTIHQWPATLVQPVGSPLSLECTVEGTSNPNLYWYRQAAGRGLQLLFYSVGIGQISSEVPQNLSASRPQDRQFILSSKKLLLSDSGFYLCAWTRGNLGNEQFFGPGTRLTVL.

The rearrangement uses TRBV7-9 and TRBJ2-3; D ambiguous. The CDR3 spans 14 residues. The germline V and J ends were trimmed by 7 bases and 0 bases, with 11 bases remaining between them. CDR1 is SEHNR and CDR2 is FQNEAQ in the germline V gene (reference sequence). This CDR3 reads CASTYTLSTDTQYF. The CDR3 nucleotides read TGTGCCAGCACCTATACCCTTAGCACAGATACGCAGTATTTT.